This T cell receptor (beta chain) was documented in a study of T cell responses to AZD1222 COVID-19 vaccine. Study-level points and caveats: Spike-specific TCR depth and breadth grew after two AZD1222 doses. Baseline serostatus was positive in only a handful of AZD1222 recipients. The study sampled repertoires only after the peak T cell response.

The table came from immunoSEQ multiplex PCR; TCRdb's copy has only in-frame clones and leaves some out. The data contain about 140,000 clones, roughly 90% of them singletons. This clone was seen a single time. Antigen: not known. The V gene's germline CDR1 is LNHDA and CDR2 SQIVND (reference sequence). V lost 3 bases and J lost 5, with 14 bases in between. The length of the CDR3 is 15 residues. This chain connects TRBV19 to TRBJ2-1; maybe TRBD2 (6 bases). The TCR comes from an adult in good health. Sequenced material: peripheral blood, taken on day 0 of AZD1222 vaccination. Written as DNA, the CDR3 is TGTGCCAGTAGTATTGGGGGGTCCGGGAACAATGAGCAGTTCTTC. Protein product: CASSIGGSGNNEQFF. Full variable domain (missing parts from reference TRBV19 and TRBJ2-1): DGGITQSPKYLFRKEGQNVTLSCEQNLNHDAMYWYRQDPGQGLRLIYYSQIVNDFQKGDIAEGYSVSREKKESFPLTVTSAQKNPTAFYLCASSIGGSGNNEQFFGPGTRLTVL.